The 25 T cell receptor beta chains reported below all come from one sample, sequenced in a study of regulatory T cells in long-lasting Graves disease. Libraries of TCR beta came from iRepertoire HTBI primers plus Arm-PCR of CDR3 regions. One entry per CDR3 protein, called by TCRdb with MiXCR from the multiplex PCR reads. The sample consists of more than 400,000 distinct CDR3 sequences, about a sixth of them appearing once. Time point defined: newly diagnosed GD, antithyroid drugs for less than 3 months. PBMC RNA was the source of the TCR library. These data also featured in a second study, about T cells in Graves' hyperthyroidism and ophthalmopathy.

Here the sequenced sample was peripheral blood mononuclear cells (PBMCs), taken at new diagnosis, from a patient treated with antithyroid drugs. The receptors come from a man aged 35 to 55 with Graves disease.

This clonotype was seen a handful of times. The chain carries TRBV12-3 or TRBV12-4 and TRBJ2-5, with 9 positions matching TRBD2. V shed 7 bases, J shed 5 bases, and the junction held 20 bases outside the gene matches. The CDR3 loop spans 18 amino acids. As DNA, the CDR3 is TGTGCCAGCACAAAAGCGGGAGGAACAGGGAAGTGGTCTGAGACCCAGTACTTC. This gives the protein CASTKAGGTGKWSETQYF.

This clonotype appeared many times. CDR3: CASEGTSGSWGNEQFF. DNA for the CDR3: TGTGCCAGCGAAGGGACTAGCGGGAGTTGGGGCAATGAGCAGTTCTTC. This sequence joins TRBV6-1 and TRBJ2-1; 14 bases fit TRBD2. The J segment lost 6 bases and the V segment lost 8 bases, leaving 9 bases of the junction unmatched. This CDR3 region has 16 residues. Germline lookup yields CDR1 MNHNS and CDR2 SASEGT.

The sample holds many counts of this clonotype. The junction shows a germline mismatch at one end, possibly a read error. The J gene is TRBJ2-7, the V gene TRBV6-2 or TRBV6-3; the match to TRBD1 covers 7 bases. The CDR3 runs to 15 residues. Germline CDR1 MNHEY, CDR2 SVGEGT. The CDR3 loop reads CASRDSRGTSFEQYF. The CDR3 region has the DNA TGTGCCAGCAGAGATAGCAGGGGGACCTCCTTCGAGCAGTACTTC.

As regards this clonotype: A clone one base away is much larger, so this may be a read error. Here the CDR3 omits its conserved ending phenylalanine or tryptophan, so a read error is the likely source. This rearrangement joins TRBV12-3 or TRBV12-4 to TRBJ2-1; D is unclear. The CDR3 has 13 amino acids. V lost 0 bases to trimming and J lost 10 bases, with 10 bases between them. The CDR3 region has the DNA TGTGCCAGCAGTTTAGCGTCCCGCCCCGAGCAGTTCTCC. It translates to CASSLASRPEQFS.

The V call is TRBV5-5, the J call TRBJ1-2, with D unresolved. Germline CDR1 is SGHKS and CDR2 is YYEKEE (reference sequence). Deletions cut 4 bases from V and 2 bases from J, with 9 bases between. This CDR3 comprises 13 residues. CDR3 loop: CASSPRLNYGYTF. The DNA of the CDR3 is TGTGCCAGCAGCCCCCGACTGAACTATGGCTACACCTTC.

This clonotype was seen a few times. The chain joins TRBV7-2 to TRBJ2-1; 11 bases match TRBD2. Germline V gives CDR1 SGHTA, CDR2 FQGNSA. The CDR3 is 18 residues long. V was pared by 7 bases and J by 4 bases, with 15 bases of the junction left unmatched. This CDR3 reads CASNQDGGLAVHYNEQFF. The CDR3 nucleotides are TGTGCCAGCAACCAAGATGGGGGACTAGCGGTTCATTACAATGAGCAGTTCTTC.

This clonotype was detected ten times or more. The chain couples TRBV28 to TRBJ2-5; 11 bases match TRBD2. CDR3 length: 16 residues. V lost 6 bases, J lost 1 base, and 7 bases stayed unmatched. In germline, CDR1 is MDHEN, CDR2 SYDVKM. CDR3 bases: TGTGCCAGCAGCAGTTTAGCGGGAGGGATCCAAGAGACCCAGTACTTC. It encodes CASSSLAGGIQETQYF.

This clonotype was seen a few times. The chain links TRBV7-2 to TRBJ2-2, with 7 bases matching TRBD1. The CDR3 is 17 residues long. Germline trimming cut 5 bases from V and 5 bases from J; bases unmatched to any gene: 14. The germline V gene has CDR1 SGHTA and CDR2 FQGNSA. For the CDR3, the DNA is TGTGCCAGCAGCCGCGGACAGGTCCTCCGGTGGACCGGGGAGCTGTTTTTT. It is translated as CASSRGQVLRWTGELFF.

This clonotype was picked up many times. In DNA, the CDR3 is TGCAGTGCTAGGACTGGCTACACCTTC. Its translation: CSARTGYTF. The genes are TRBV20-1 and TRBJ1-2; the D is unclear. V lost 3 bases and J lost 7, with 3 bases in between. Per the germline V gene, CDR1 is DFQATT and CDR2 is SNEGSKA (reference sequence). This CDR3 has 9 residues.

V gene TRBV7-9 combines with J gene TRBJ2-6, with 8 nucleotides matching TRBD1. The J segment lost 0 bases and the V segment lost 3 bases, leaving 4 bases of the junction unmatched. The CDR3 sequence is 17 residues long. CDR1 is SEHNR and CDR2 is FQNEAQ in the germline V gene (reference sequence). The CDR3 region is CASSFRTGPSGANVLTF. The DNA for the CDR3 is TGTGCCAGCAGCTTTCGGACAGGGCCCTCTGGGGCCAACGTCCTGACTTTC.

This clonotype appeared once. Since a much larger clone is just one base distant, this may be a read error. The rearrangement uses TRBV6-5 and TRBJ1-2, with D perhaps TRBD1 (5 bases). Per germline, CDR1 MNHEY and CDR2 SVGAGI. CDR3 size: 13 residues. CDR3 in amino acids: CASSYAGRYGCTF. CDR3 nucleotide sequence: TGTGCCAGCAGTTACGCAGGGCGCTATGGCTGCACCTTC.

This clonotype has a handful of counts. Germline and junction disagree at one end, which may indicate a read error. This sequence joins TRBV6-5 and TRBJ2-7, with D possibly TRBD2 on 5 matching bases. The length of the CDR3 is 12 residues. CDR1 is MNHEY and CDR2 is SVGAGI in the germline V gene. The CDR3 nucleotides read TGTGCCAGCAGTTCCCCCCGGAGAGGGCGCGCTTGG. As protein: CASSSPRRGRAW.

This clonotype was seen many times. The V call is TRBV29-1, the J call TRBJ2-3; TRBD1 might be the D (6 bases). Germline V gives CDR1 SQVTM, CDR2 ANQGSEA. The CDR3 spans 14 residues. V shed 4 bases and J shed 4 bases, with 15 bases lying between them. The CDR3 spells CSVVRQEVADTQYF. The CDR3 DNA is TGCAGCGTTGTCCGACAGGAGGTGGCAGATACGCAGTATTTT.

This chain connects TRBV20-1 to TRBJ2-7; D unclear. CDR3 length: 16 residues. Germline CDR1 DFQATT, CDR2 SNEGSKA (reference sequence). Trimming pared 0 bases from V and 2 bases from J, leaving 17 bases between. CDR3 sequence (DNA): TGCAGTGCTAGAGATTATAAAGGCAGCCGGACCTACGAGCAGTACTTC. Protein sequence: CSARDYKGSRTYEQYF.

This clonotype has just a few counts. Being one base from a much bigger clone, this may be a read error. The J gene is TRBJ2-1, the V gene TRBV2; perhaps TRBD1 as D (5 bases). The CDR3 covers 13 residues. The germline V gene encodes CDR1 SNHLY and CDR2 FYNNEI. The V and J ends lost 8 bases and 8 bases respectively, with 16 bases between them. The CDR3 DNA sequence: TGTGCCAGCGGGGCCAGCCATGGCGATGAGCAGTTCTTC. The encoded protein is CASGASHGDEQFF. The whole variable domain, filled in from reference TRBV2 and TRBJ2-1, reads EPEVTQTPSHQVTQMGQEVILRCVPISNHLYFYWYRQILGQKVEFLVSFYNNEISEKSEIFDDQFSVERPDGSNFTLKIRSTKLEDSAMYFCASGASHGDEQFFGPGTRLTVL.

The table lists this clonotype with many counts. This chain links TRBV9 with TRBJ2-7; 9 nucleotides agree with TRBD2. Germline lookup yields CDR1 SGDLS and CDR2 YYNGEE. The junction had 9 bases not matched to a gene; V was cut back by 3 bases and J by 2 bases. The CDR3 extends over 16 amino acids. The CDR3 is CASSGRGTSSPYEQYF. DNA of the CDR3: TGTGCCAGCAGCGGCCGAGGGACTAGCTCACCCTACGAGCAGTACTTC. Full variable domain (rest looked up from reference TRBV9 and TRBJ2-7): DSGVTQTPKHLITATGQRVTLRCSPRSGDLSVYWYQQSLDQGLQFLIQYYNGEERAKGNILERFSAQQFPDLHSELNLSSLELGDSALYFCASSGRGTSSPYEQYFGPGTRLTVT.

The V gene is TRBV7-2, the J gene TRBJ2-1, with 8 bases fitting TRBD2. Germline CDR1 and CDR2: SGHTA and FQGNSA. With 6 bases clipped from V and 4 bases from J, the junction kept 14 bases outside the gene matches. The CDR3 runs to 17 residues. The CDR3 DNA reads TGTGCCAGCAGTCCAGGGACTAGACTTCTCGAATACAATGAGCAGTTCTTC. Its protein product is CASSPGTRLLEYNEQFF.

The rearrangement links TRBV30 to TRBJ2-7, with 10 bases lining up with TRBD2. V shed 4 bases and J 4 bases; nucleotides not matched to a gene: 4. CDR1 and CDR2 (germline): GTSNPN, SVGIG (reference sequence). The CDR3 runs 13 residues. The CDR3 is CAWKRGGSYEQYF. CDR3 nucleotides: TGTGCCTGGAAGCGGGGGGGGTCTTACGAGCAGTACTTC.

This clonotype was seen ten or more times. This chain connects TRBV30 to TRBJ2-7; no reliable D call. The CDR3 has 13 amino acids. Germline V gene sequence: CDR1 GTSNPN, CDR2 SVGIG (reference sequence). The V and J ends lost 0 bases and 9 bases respectively, with 15 bases between them. This chain's CDR3 is CAWSVGHPFGQYF. CDR3 coding DNA: TGTGCCTGGAGTGTTGGGCACCCATTTGGGCAGTACTTC.

This clonotype has at least ten counts. The rearrangement uses TRBV10-3 and TRBJ2-3, with D unresolved. This CDR3 is 14 amino acids long. The V gene's germline CDR1 is ENHRY and CDR2 SYGVKD. The V gene lost 6 bases and the J gene lost 4 bases, with 14 bases spanning the gap. The CDR3 region is CAISESSHADTQYF. The CDR3 DNA reads TGTGCCATCAGCGAAAGCTCACATGCAGATACGCAGTATTTT.

This clonotype has a handful of counts. This may arise from a read error, as a much more abundant clone is one base away. Here the CDR3 omits its conserved ending phenylalanine or tryptophan, so a read error is the likely source. V is TRBV28 and J is TRBJ1-2; D gene unclear. This CDR3 region has 14 residues. The germline V and J ends were trimmed by 7 bases and 4 bases, with 16 bases remaining between them. Germline values: CDR1 MDHEN, CDR2 SYDVKM. DNA of the CDR3: TGTGCCAGCACCACCGGGCCCCGGGGCTATGGCTACACCCTC. Its translation is CASTTGPRGYGYTL.

This clonotype was seen many times. This rearrangement joins TRBV7-9 to TRBJ2-1, with TRBD1 identical over 7 bases. CDR1 SEHNR and CDR2 FQNEAQ come from the germline V gene (reference sequence). The CDR3 sequence is 15 residues long. The trim removed 3 bases at V and 5 bases at J, leaving 7 bases unmatched. As DNA, the CDR3 is TGTGCCAGCAGCTTGTTAGGGGGCGCCCACAATGAGCAGTTCTTC. It encodes CASSLLGGAHNEQFF.

About this clonotype: A much bigger clone sits one base away, suggesting this may be a read error. The rearrangement links TRBV6-1 to TRBJ1-5, with a tentative D call TRBD1 (5 bases). Per germline, CDR1 MNHNS and CDR2 SASEGT. V lost 9 bases to trimming and J lost 7 bases, with 16 bases between them. The CDR3 sequence is 13 residues long. The CDR3 region is CARTDRDSQPQHF. DNA for the CDR3: TGTGCCAGAACCGACCGAGACAGCCAGCCCCAGCATTTT.

This clonotype was seen repeatedly, ten times or more. V is TRBV12-3 or TRBV12-4 and J is TRBJ1-2; 8 nucleotides match TRBD1. This CDR3 is 16 amino acids long. V lost 5 bases and J lost 2; bases outside the gene matches: 10. The CDR3 nucleotides are TGTGCCAGCAGTATCCGTGGGGGACAGGTGAACTATGGCTACACCTTC. Its protein is CASSIRGGQVNYGYTF.

This clonotype was counted a few times. The rearrangement links TRBV27 to TRBJ2-7; maybe TRBD1 (5 bases). The CDR3 sequence is 13 residues long. V lost 5 bases and J lost 4, with 12 bases in between. The germline gives CDR1 MNHEY, CDR2 SMNVEV (reference sequence). The CDR3 spells CASSPLDNYEQYF. DNA of the CDR3: TGTGCCAGCAGTCCACTGGACAATTACGAGCAGTACTTC.